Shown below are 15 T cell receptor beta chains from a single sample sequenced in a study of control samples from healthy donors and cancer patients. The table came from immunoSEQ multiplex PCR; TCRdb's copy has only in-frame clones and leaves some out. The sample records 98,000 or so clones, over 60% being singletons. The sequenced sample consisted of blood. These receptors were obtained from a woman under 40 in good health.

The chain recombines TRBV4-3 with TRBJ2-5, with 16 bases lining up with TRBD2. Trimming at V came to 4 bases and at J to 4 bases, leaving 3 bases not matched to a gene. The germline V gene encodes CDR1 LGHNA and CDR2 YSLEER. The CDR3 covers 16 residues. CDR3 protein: CASSPGLAGGPETQYF. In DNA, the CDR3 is TGCGCCAGCAGCCCGGGACTAGCGGGGGGGCCAGAGACCCAGTACTTC.

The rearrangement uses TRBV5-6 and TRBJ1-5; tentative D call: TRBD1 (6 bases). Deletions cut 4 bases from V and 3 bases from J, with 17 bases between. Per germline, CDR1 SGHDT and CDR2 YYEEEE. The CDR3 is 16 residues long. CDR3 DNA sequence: TGTGCCAGCAGCCCTGGGGGGGCAGGAGACAATCAGCCCCAGCATTTT. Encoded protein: CASSPGGAGDNQPQHF.

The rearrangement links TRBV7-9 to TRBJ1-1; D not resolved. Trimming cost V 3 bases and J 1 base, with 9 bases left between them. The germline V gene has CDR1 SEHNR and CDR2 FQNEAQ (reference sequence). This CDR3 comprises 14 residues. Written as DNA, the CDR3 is TGTGCCAGCAGCTTGAGGGATGGGAACACTGAAGCTTTCTTT. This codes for CASSLRDGNTEAFF.

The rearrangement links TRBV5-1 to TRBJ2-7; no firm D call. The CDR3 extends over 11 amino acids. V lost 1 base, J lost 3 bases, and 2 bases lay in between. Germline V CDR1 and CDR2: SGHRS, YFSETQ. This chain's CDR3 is CASSLNYEQYF. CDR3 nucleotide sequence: TGCGCCAGCAGCTTGAACTACGAGCAGTACTTC. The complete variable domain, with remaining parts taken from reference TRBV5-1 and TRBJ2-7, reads KAGVTQTPRYLIKTRGQQVTLSCSPISGHRSVSWYQQTPGQGLQFLFEYFSETQRNKGNFPGRFSGRQFSNSRSEMNVSTLELGDSALYLCASSLNYEQYFGPGTRLTVT.

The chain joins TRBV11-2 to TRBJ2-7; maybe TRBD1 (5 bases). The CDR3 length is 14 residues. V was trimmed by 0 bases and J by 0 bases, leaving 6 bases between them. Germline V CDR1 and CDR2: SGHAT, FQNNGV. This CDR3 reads CASSLDTGSYEQYF. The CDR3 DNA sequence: TGTGCCAGCAGCTTAGATACAGGCTCCTACGAGCAGTACTTC.

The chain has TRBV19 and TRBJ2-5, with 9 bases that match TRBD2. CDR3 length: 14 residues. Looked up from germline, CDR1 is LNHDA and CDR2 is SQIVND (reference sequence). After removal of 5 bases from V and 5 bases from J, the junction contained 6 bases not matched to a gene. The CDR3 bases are TGTGCCAGTAGTGTTAGCGGGGGCCGGGAGACCCAGTACTTC. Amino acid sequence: CASSVSGGRETQYF.

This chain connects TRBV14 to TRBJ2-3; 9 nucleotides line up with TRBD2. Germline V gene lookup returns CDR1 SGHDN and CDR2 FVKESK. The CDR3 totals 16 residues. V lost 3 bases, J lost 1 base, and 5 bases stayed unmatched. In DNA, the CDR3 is TGTGCCAGCAGCCATCGGAGCGGGGGGCGCACAGATACGCAGTATTTT. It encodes CASSHRSGGRTDTQYF.

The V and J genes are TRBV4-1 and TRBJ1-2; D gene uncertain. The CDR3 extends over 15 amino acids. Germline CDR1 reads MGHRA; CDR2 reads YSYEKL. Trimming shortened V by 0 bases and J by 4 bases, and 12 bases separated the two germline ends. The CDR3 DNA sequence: TGCGCCAGCAGCCAAGACCCCTCGGCGGGCTATGGCTACACCTTC. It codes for CASSQDPSAGYGYTF.

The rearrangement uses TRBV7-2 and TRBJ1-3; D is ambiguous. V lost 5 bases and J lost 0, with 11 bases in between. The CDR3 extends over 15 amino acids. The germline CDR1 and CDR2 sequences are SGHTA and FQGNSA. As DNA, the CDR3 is TGTGCCAGCAGCCCCCGTGGGGACTCTGGAAACACCATATATTTT. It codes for CASSPRGDSGNTIYF.

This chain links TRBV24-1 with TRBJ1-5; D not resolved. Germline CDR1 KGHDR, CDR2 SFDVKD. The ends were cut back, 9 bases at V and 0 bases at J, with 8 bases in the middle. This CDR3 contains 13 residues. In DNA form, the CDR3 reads TGTGCCACCGCTAGAAATAGCAATCAGCCCCAGCATTTT. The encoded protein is CATARNSNQPQHF.

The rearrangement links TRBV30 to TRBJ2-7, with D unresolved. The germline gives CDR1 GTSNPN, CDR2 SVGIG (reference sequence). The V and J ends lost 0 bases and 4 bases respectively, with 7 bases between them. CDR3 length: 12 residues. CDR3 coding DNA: TGTGCCTGGAGTGTACATGCGTACGAGCAGTACTTC. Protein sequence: CAWSVHAYEQYF.

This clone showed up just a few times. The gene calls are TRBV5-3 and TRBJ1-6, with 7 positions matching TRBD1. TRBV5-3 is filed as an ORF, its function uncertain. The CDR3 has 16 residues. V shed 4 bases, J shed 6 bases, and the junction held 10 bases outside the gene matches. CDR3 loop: CARSHPGTVANSPLHF. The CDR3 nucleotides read TGTGCCAGAAGCCACCCCGGGACAGTCGCTAATTCACCCCTCCACTTT.

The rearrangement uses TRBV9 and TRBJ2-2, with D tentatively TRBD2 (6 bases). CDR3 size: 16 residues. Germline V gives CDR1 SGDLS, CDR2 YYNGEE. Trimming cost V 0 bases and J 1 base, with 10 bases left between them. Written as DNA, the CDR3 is TGTGCCAGCAGCGTAGACATCGGGGGGAACACCGGGGAGCTGTTTTTT. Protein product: CASSVDIGGNTGELFF.

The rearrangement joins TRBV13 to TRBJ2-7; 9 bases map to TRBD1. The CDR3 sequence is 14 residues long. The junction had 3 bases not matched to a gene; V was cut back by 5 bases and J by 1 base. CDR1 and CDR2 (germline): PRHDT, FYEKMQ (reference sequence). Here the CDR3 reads CASSLQGASYEQYF. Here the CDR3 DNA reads TGTGCCAGCAGCCTACAGGGGGCTTCCTACGAGCAGTACTTC.

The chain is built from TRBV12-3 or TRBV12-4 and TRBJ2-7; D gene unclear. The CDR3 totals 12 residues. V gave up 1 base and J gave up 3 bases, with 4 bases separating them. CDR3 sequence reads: CASSLGYYEQYF. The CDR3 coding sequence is TGTGCCAGCAGTTTAGGTTACTACGAGCAGTACTTC.